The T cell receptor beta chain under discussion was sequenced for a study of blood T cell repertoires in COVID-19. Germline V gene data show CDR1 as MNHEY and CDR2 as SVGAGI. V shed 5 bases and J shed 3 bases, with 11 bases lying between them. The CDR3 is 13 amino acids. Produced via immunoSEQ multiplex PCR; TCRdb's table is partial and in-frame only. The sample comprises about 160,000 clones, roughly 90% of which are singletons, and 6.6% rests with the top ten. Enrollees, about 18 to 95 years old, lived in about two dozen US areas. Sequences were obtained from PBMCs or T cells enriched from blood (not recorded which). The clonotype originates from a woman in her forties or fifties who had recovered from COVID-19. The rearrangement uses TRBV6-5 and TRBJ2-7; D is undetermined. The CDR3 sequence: CASSTTASYEQYF. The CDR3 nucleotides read TGTGCCAGCAGTACTACTGCTAGCTACGAGCAGTACTTC.